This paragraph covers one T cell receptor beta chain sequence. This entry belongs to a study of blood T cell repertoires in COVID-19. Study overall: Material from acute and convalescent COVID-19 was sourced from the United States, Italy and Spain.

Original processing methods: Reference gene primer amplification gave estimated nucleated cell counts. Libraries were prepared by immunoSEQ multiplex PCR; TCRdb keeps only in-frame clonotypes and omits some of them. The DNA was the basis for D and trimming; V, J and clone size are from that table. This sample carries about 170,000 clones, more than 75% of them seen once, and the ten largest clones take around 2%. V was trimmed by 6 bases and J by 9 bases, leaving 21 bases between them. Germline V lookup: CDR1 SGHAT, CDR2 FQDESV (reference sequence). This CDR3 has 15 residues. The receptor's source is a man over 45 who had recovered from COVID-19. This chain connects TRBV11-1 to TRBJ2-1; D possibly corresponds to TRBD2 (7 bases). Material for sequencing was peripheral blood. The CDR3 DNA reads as TGTGCCAGCAGTCCACGGGGGGCCACCGGGAGTGAGCAGTTCTTC. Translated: CASSPRGATGSEQFF.